Listed below are T cell receptor beta chains from one sample, sequenced in a study of cytotoxic CD8 clonotypes in ibrutinib-treated CLL. Method: immunoSEQ multiplex PCR; TCRdb's copy keeps in-frame clones and lacks some. The profile covers about 300,000 clones, with approximately 79% appearing a single time and around 5.3% taken by the ten largest. Sequencing used PBMCs, obtained at disease progression, from a patient treated with ibrutinib. Every receptor here comes from a human donor with chronic lymphocytic leukemia. Each CDR3 is given with its conserved first and last residue. The order of the fields is clone size, J gene, V gene, D gene, CDR3 protein, CDR3 DNA. D genes are given only for firm matches. Not all rows give a size; the values are once, few, many and, for expanded clones, a class.

clone_size: few
j_call: TRBJ2-5
v_call: TRBV29-1
d_call: .
cdr3_aa: CSVAGETQYF
cdr3_nt: TGCAGCGTTGCGGGGGAGACCCAGTACTTC

clone_size: .
j_call: TRBJ1-2
v_call: TRBV4-3
d_call: TRBD1
cdr3_aa: CASSPRQGSYGYTF
cdr3_nt: TGCGCCAGCAGCCCAAGACAGGGTAGCTATGGCTACACCTTC

clone_size: few
j_call: TRBJ2-3
v_call: TRBV11-3
d_call: .
cdr3_aa: CASSFGTSSTDTQYF
cdr3_nt: TGTGCCAGCAGCTTCGGGACATCTAGCACAGATACGCAGTATTTT

clone_size: .
j_call: TRBJ1-3
v_call: TRBV2
d_call: .
cdr3_aa: CASTTSSVIGNTIYF
cdr3_nt: TGTGCCAGCACCACTTCCTCCGTCATTGGAAACACCATATATTTT

clone_size: .
j_call: TRBJ1-1
v_call: TRBV29-1
d_call: .
cdr3_aa: CSVYNTEAFF
cdr3_nt: TGCAGCGTTTATAACACTGAAGCTTTCTTT

clone_size: .
j_call: TRBJ2-1
v_call: TRBV11-2
d_call: .
cdr3_aa: CASSPSYRVWHEQFF
cdr3_nt: TGTGCCAGCAGCCCCTCCTATAGGGTATGGCATGAGCAGTTCTTC

clone_size: .
j_call: TRBJ2-2
v_call: TRBV28
d_call: TRBD2
cdr3_aa: CASSLGAGGPTGELFF
cdr3_nt: TGTGCCAGCAGTTTAGGCGCGGGAGGGCCCACCGGGGAGCTGTTTTTT

clone_size: .
j_call: TRBJ1-2
v_call: TRBV18
d_call: .
cdr3_aa: CASSTGLYGYTF
cdr3_nt: TGTGCCAGCTCAACAGGACTTTATGGCTACACCTTC

clone_size: .
j_call: TRBJ2-3
v_call: TRBV4-1
d_call: .
cdr3_aa: CASSQVGHSGWGGGTDTQYF
cdr3_nt: TGCGCCAGCAGCCAAGTTGGCCACTCGGGCTGGGGGGGCGGAACAGATACGCAGTATTTT

clone_size: .
j_call: TRBJ2-3
v_call: TRBV2
d_call: .
cdr3_aa: CASRSSGTQYF
cdr3_nt: TGTGCCAGCAGGTCGTCGGGTACGCAGTATTTT

clone_size: .
j_call: TRBJ2-1
v_call: TRBV13
d_call: .
cdr3_aa: CASSPRDGINEQFF
cdr3_nt: TGTGCCAGCAGCCCCCGGGACGGAATAAATGAGCAGTTCTTC

clone_size: .
j_call: TRBJ2-3
v_call: TRBV4-2
d_call: .
cdr3_aa: CASSPTAISTDTQYF
cdr3_nt: TGTGCCAGCAGCCCGACGGCGATAAGCACAGATACGCAGTATTTT

clone_size: .
j_call: TRBJ1-3
v_call: TRBV5-6
d_call: .
cdr3_aa: CASSLLGPGNTIYF
cdr3_nt: TGTGCCAGCAGCTTGTTAGGACCTGGAAACACCATATATTTT

clone_size: .
j_call: TRBJ1-3
v_call: TRBV25-1
d_call: .
cdr3_aa: CATANSGADSGNTIYF
cdr3_nt: TGTGCCACCGCCAACAGCGGGGCGGACTCTGGAAACACCATATATTTT

clone_size: .
j_call: TRBJ2-7
v_call: TRBV27
d_call: TRBD2
cdr3_aa: CASSSPGLAGGLEQYF
cdr3_nt: TGTGCCAGCAGTTCACCGGGACTAGCGGGGGGTTTAGAGCAGTACTTC

clone_size: once
j_call: TRBJ1-2
v_call: TRBV5-6
d_call: .
cdr3_aa: CASSSDSNFGNYGYTF
cdr3_nt: TGTGCCAGCAGCTCGGACTCGAATTTTGGTAACTATGGCTACACCTTC

clone_size: .
j_call: TRBJ2-5
v_call: TRBV9
d_call: TRBD2
cdr3_aa: CASSVVRPGRAKGETQYF
cdr3_nt: TGTGCCAGCAGCGTAGTGAGACCCGGGAGGGCCAAGGGCGAGACCCAGTACTTC